This T cell receptor (beta chain) was observed in a study of T cells in localized non-small cell lung cancer. CDR1 SEHNR and CDR2 FQNEAQ come from the germline V gene (reference sequence). Trimming at V came to 5 bases and at J to 2 bases, leaving 5 bases not matched to a gene. The CDR3 contains 15 residues. Method: immunoSEQ multiplex PCR; TCRdb's copy keeps in-frame clones and lacks some. The sample shows approximately 10,000 clones, 80% to 90% of them seen only once. This specimen was peripheral blood mononuclear cells, taken before any cancer treatment. The clonotype comes from a female donor aged 60 or older with stage II lung adenocarcinoma. This chain connects TRBV7-9 to TRBJ1-2; 10 bases are a match to TRBD1. The CDR3 spells CASSGGTGENYGYTF. The CDR3 nucleotides are TGTGCCAGCAGCGGAGGGACAGGGGAAAACTATGGCTACACCTTC.